What follows are 25 T cell receptor beta chains derived from one specimen sequenced in a study of T cells in Graves' hyperthyroidism and ophthalmopathy. What was amplified from RNA transcripts were TCR beta CDR3 regions. The HTBI set primed first-round TCR CDR3 RT-PCR. Via MiXCR, TCRdb re-called the multiplex PCR reads, giving one row per CDR3 protein. The repertoire holds 410,000 or so distinct CDR3 sequences, approximately 14% seen once, with 13% in the top ten. The sequencing input was blood. These receptors came from a young man with Graves' ophthalmopathy.

This clonotype was recorded many times. The gene calls are TRBV3-1 and TRBJ2-1, with TRBD1 matching over 9 bases. Germline CDR1 and CDR2: LGHDT and YNNKEL (reference sequence). This CDR3 contains 16 residues. V lost 5 bases, J lost 3 bases, and 8 bases stayed unmatched. The CDR3 DNA reads as TGTGCCAGCAGCAAGGACAGGGGCGTCAACTACAATGAGCAGTTCTTC. It translates to CASSKDRGVNYNEQFF.

This sequence joins TRBV20-1 and TRBJ2-7; 8 nucleotides match TRBD2. Germline V CDR1 and CDR2: DFQATT, SNEGSKA (reference sequence). The CDR3 extends over 13 amino acids. V lost 6 bases to trimming and J lost 0 bases; unmatched junction nucleotides: 4. The CDR3 bases are TGCAGTGCCGCAGCGGGAGTCTCCTACGAGCAGTACTTC. Translation: CSAAAGVSYEQYF.

This clonotype was seen repeatedly, ten times or more. The chain carries TRBV28 and TRBJ2-7; D remains ambiguous. CDR3 length: 13 amino acids. The ends were cut back, 5 bases at V and 6 bases at J, with 14 bases in the middle. Germline V gene lookup returns CDR1 MDHEN and CDR2 SYDVKM. The CDR3 sequence: CASSPIRLGEQYF. Here the CDR3 DNA reads TGTGCCAGCAGTCCTATCCGCCTCGGCGAGCAGTACTTC.

This clonotype was detected ten times or more. The chain has TRBV3-1 and TRBJ1-1; D gene unclear. This CDR3 comprises 15 residues. Germline V lookup: CDR1 LGHDT, CDR2 YNNKEL (reference sequence). The germline V and J ends were trimmed by 0 bases and 7 bases, with 15 bases remaining between them. The CDR3 is CASSQEVGTLNEAFF. Written as DNA, the CDR3 is TGTGCCAGCAGCCAAGAAGTGGGCACTTTGAATGAAGCTTTCTTT.

As to this clonotype: Mismatch with germline at one junction end may stem from a read error. The rearrangement links TRBV5-4 to TRBJ2-1, with TRBD1 matching 8 bases. Germline V lookup: CDR1 SGHNT, CDR2 YYREEE (reference sequence). CDR3 size: 16 residues. The CDR3 here is CASSLADRGTYNEQFF. The DNA for the CDR3 is TGTGCCAGCAGTTTGGCCGACAGGGGTACCTACAATGAGCAGTTCTTC. The complete variable domain, with remaining parts taken from reference TRBV5-4 and TRBJ2-1, reads ETGVTQSPTHLIKTRGQQVTLRCSSQSGHNTVSWYQQALGQGPQFIFQYYREEENGRGNFPPRFSGLQFPNYSSELNVNALELDDSALYLCASSLADRGTYNEQFFGPGTRLTVL.

This clonotype was counted ten times or more. CDR3 sequence: CAWSKTSGGGDTQYF. CDR3 coding DNA: TGTGCCTGGAGTAAGACTAGCGGTGGTGGAGATACGCAGTATTTT. The rearrangement uses TRBV30 and TRBJ2-3; 9 bases line up with TRBD2. The V and J ends lost 2 bases and 5 bases, in that order; junction bases with no gene match: 8. CDR1 and CDR2 from the germline V gene are GTSNPN and SVGIG (reference sequence). CDR3 length equals 15 residues.

Concerning this clonotype: It may be a read error: a sequence one base away is much more abundant. This chain joins TRBV5-5 and TRBJ1-2, with 10 bases fitting TRBD1. The CDR3 has 15 amino acids. Germline lookup yields CDR1 SGHKS and CDR2 YYEKEE (reference sequence). CDR3 sequence reads: CASNTFGQGDFGCTF. CDR3 DNA sequence: TGTGCCAGCAACACCTTCGGACAGGGGGATTTTGGCTGCACCTTC.

This clonotype was detected ten times or more. The CDR3 region is CAWSLHNEQFF. DNA of the CDR3: TGTGCCTGGAGTCTGCACAATGAGCAGTTCTTC. This sequence joins TRBV30 and TRBJ2-1; D ambiguous. The V gene lost 2 bases and the J gene lost 5 bases, with 4 bases spanning the gap. The CDR3 covers 11 residues. CDR1 and CDR2 from the germline V gene are GTSNPN and SVGIG (reference sequence).

This clonotype has at least ten counts. This chain connects TRBV27 to TRBJ2-7, with D possibly TRBD1 on 6 matching bases. Germline lookup yields CDR1 MNHEY and CDR2 SMNVEV (reference sequence). Deletions cut 1 base from V and 3 bases from J, with 7 bases between. This CDR3 has 13 amino acids. The CDR3 protein is CASSLLGGYEQYF. The CDR3 DNA follows: TGTGCCAGCAGTTTATTAGGGGGCTACGAGCAGTACTTC.

This clonotype was observed a handful of times. The chain employs TRBV10-1 and TRBJ1-5; 8 positions agree with TRBD1. Germline CDR1 and CDR2: WNHNN and SYGVQD (reference sequence). Trimming cost V 5 bases and J 3 bases; bases outside gene matches: 6. CDR3 length equals 15 residues. The CDR3 coding sequence is TGCGCCAGCAGTCCCGGGACAGGTGACAATCAGCCCCAGCATTTT. This codes for CASSPGTGDNQPQHF.

This clonotype has only a few counts. The rearrangement joins TRBV18 to TRBJ2-3; 10 nucleotides match TRBD2. The CDR3 runs 17 residues. Unmatched junction bases numbered 4, after V lost 1 base and J lost 0 bases. Germline CDR1 reads KGHSH; CDR2 reads LQKENI. CDR3 sequence (DNA): TGTGCCAGCTCACCACTAGCGGGGGGACCTAGCACAGATACGCAGTATTTT. Translation: CASSPLAGGPSTDTQYF.

This clonotype was detected many times. The gene calls are TRBV27 and TRBJ2-5, with D possibly TRBD2 on 5 matching bases. The V and J ends lost 0 bases and 3 bases respectively, with 11 bases between them. Per the germline V gene, CDR1 is MNHEY and CDR2 is SMNVEV (reference sequence). The CDR3 is 15 amino acids. CDR3 DNA sequence: TGTGCCAGCAGTTTATCTCCGGGGAGCGAAGAGACCCAGTACTTC. Protein product: CASSLSPGSEETQYF.

The chain combines TRBV6-1 with TRBJ1-2, with TRBD1 matching 9 bases. This CDR3 has 13 residues. The germline V gene has CDR1 MNHNS and CDR2 SASEGT. The trim removed 1 base at V and 6 bases at J, leaving 0 bases unmatched. CDR3: CASSEGTGDGYTF. Written as DNA, the CDR3 is TGTGCCAGCAGTGAAGGGACAGGGGATGGCTACACCTTC.

The chain has TRBV7-9 and TRBJ2-1, with 8 bases that match TRBD2. This CDR3 region has 17 residues. Unmatched junction bases numbered 15, after V lost 6 bases and J lost 5 bases. The germline gives CDR1 SEHNR, CDR2 FQNEAQ (reference sequence). The CDR3 loop reads CASSDSQPGGPHNEQFF. The CDR3 coding sequence is TGTGCCAGCAGTGACTCTCAACCGGGGGGGCCCCACAATGAGCAGTTCTTC. Using reference TRBV7-9 and TRBJ2-1 for the parts outside the CDR3, the full variable domain is DTGVSQNPRHKITKRGQNVTFRCDPISEHNRLYWYRQTLGQGPEFLTYFQNEAQLEKSRLLSDRFSAERPKGSFSTLEIQRTEQGDSAMYLCASSDSQPGGPHNEQFFGPGTRLTVL.

This clonotype was counted many times. The DNA of the CDR3 is TGCGCCAGCAGCTTCCCGGCGACAGGGATCAACACTGAAGCTTTCTTT. It codes for CASSFPATGINTEAFF. V and J are TRBV5-1 and TRBJ1-1; 7 bases match TRBD1. Per germline, CDR1 SGHRS and CDR2 YFSETQ. This CDR3 is 16 amino acids long. V lost 2 bases, J lost 2 bases, and 9 bases stayed unmatched.

There are many counts of this clonotype. The chain recombines TRBV30 with TRBJ1-5; 8 bases map to TRBD1. The CDR3 has 14 residues. J lost 6 bases, V lost 4 bases, and 8 bases had no gene match. From germline, CDR1 is GTSNPN and CDR2 SVGIG (reference sequence). CDR3 residues: CAWKSTGVGQPQHF. DNA of the CDR3: TGTGCCTGGAAGTCGACAGGGGTCGGTCAGCCCCAGCATTTT.

There are many counts of this clonotype. The CDR3 DNA follows: TGTGCCACCAGTGATCCGTCTCGGACCCAGTACTTC. Protein: CATSDPSRTQYF. V is TRBV24-1 and J is TRBJ2-5, with D unclear. V shed 3 bases and J shed 7 bases, with 8 bases lying between them. The CDR3 extends over 12 amino acids. The germline V gene encodes CDR1 KGHDR and CDR2 SFDVKD.

Concerning this clonotype: Sequence at one end of the junction differs from germline and may be a read error. This chain uses TRBV5-6 with TRBJ2-1; the D is unclear. There are 15 residues in the CDR3. The germline V gene has CDR1 SGHDT and CDR2 YYEEEE. CDR3 DNA: TGTGCCAGCAGTGAATATGCTCGCTCCTACAATGAGCAGCTCTTC. Residues: CASSEYARSYNEQLF.

This clonotype showed up many times. The chain is built from TRBV7-3 and TRBJ2-7; D unclear. The CDR3 extends over 15 amino acids. V lost 5 bases and J lost 2, with 16 bases in between. CDR1 and CDR2 from the germline V gene are SGHTA and FQGTGA. CDR3 sequence: CASSPRMGSPYEQYF. CDR3 nucleotides: TGTGCCAGCAGCCCCAGGATGGGGTCTCCCTACGAGCAGTACTTC.

This clonotype was counted ten times or more. The chain recombines TRBV3-1 with TRBJ1-1; D gene ambiguous. The germline V gene has CDR1 LGHDT and CDR2 YNNKEL (reference sequence). V shed 1 base and J shed 2 bases, with 2 bases lying between them. The CDR3 is 12 residues long. CDR3: CASSQANTEAFF. The CDR3 DNA is TGTGCCAGCAGCCAAGCTAACACTGAAGCTTTCTTT.

The V call is TRBV13, the J call TRBJ1-2; tentative D call: TRBD1 (5 bases). The V end lost 4 bases, the J end lost 4 bases, and 10 bases lay between the germline ends. CDR3 length equals 13 residues. Germline-derived CDR1 and CDR2 are PRHDT and FYEKMQ (reference sequence). CDR3 nucleotide sequence: TGTGCCAGCAGCTCCGCGACAGTCTATGGCTACACCTTC. Amino acid sequence: CASSSATVYGYTF.

This clonotype was seen a handful of times. A junction end diverges from the germline sequence, so it may reflect a read error. The chain's CDR3 is CASSLVGGVNTGELFF. CDR3 DNA sequence: TGTGCTAGCAGCTTGGTTGGCGGGGTGAACACCGGGGAGCTGTTTTTT. V and J are TRBV7-7 and TRBJ2-2, with TRBD2 as a possible D gene (6 bases). Germline CDR1 and CDR2: SSHAT and FNYEAQ (reference sequence). The CDR3 is made up of 16 amino acids.

Ten or more counts support this clonotype. J is TRBJ2-5 and V is TRBV10-3, with D possibly matching TRBD2 (5 bases). CDR3 length equals 15 residues. The V end was cut by 4 bases, the J end by 5 bases, with 17 bases between. Germline CDR1 ENHRY, CDR2 SYGVKD. DNA of the CDR3: TGTGCCATCAGTGCTAAGGGAGTGTTGCGGGAGACCCAGTACTTC. Translated, it gives CAISAKGVLRETQYF.

This clonotype was counted at least ten times. The CDR3 loop reads CASSRLGAYNEQFF. DNA for the CDR3: TGTGCCAGCAGCCGCTTAGGGGCCTACAATGAGCAGTTCTTC. This chain uses TRBV7-8 with TRBJ2-1; D possibly corresponds to TRBD1 (5 bases). Germline V CDR1 and CDR2: SGHVS, FQNEAQ. Trimming shortened V by 5 bases and J by 2 bases, and 10 bases separated the two germline ends. The CDR3 runs to 14 residues.

This clonotype has ten or more counts. V and J are TRBV4-1 and TRBJ1-1; 7 bases agree with TRBD1. This CDR3 is built from 16 residues. Germline trimming cut 1 base from V and 0 bases from J; bases unmatched to any gene: 5. Per the germline V gene, CDR1 is MGHRA and CDR2 is YSYEKL. The CDR3 loop reads CASSQALGQLNTEAFF. The CDR3 DNA reads as TGCGCCAGCAGCCAAGCTCTGGGACAGCTGAACACTGAAGCTTTCTTT.